These 22 T cell receptor beta chains were all obtained from the same sample, sequenced in a study of cytomegalovirus exposure and HLA in healthy donors (TCRdb year 2017). The library came from the immunoSEQ multiplex PCR assay. For the multiplex PCR, a mixture combining 60 forward primers for TCR Vbeta segments and 13 reverse primers for TCR Jbeta segments was used. Entries here come from immuneACCESS through TCRdb and include only in-frame sequences with V and J called. Some clones fail to appear in such tables; in the studies checked, an unresolved V gene covers under half of the shortfall, and the cause of the remainder is unknown. This sample gives roughly 150,000 clones in total; about four fifths of them show up just once. The biggest ten clones account for around 4.1% of the sample. Sequencing used PBMCs. These receptors all stem from a man aged 45-65 years in good health and CMV-seropositive.

V and J are TRBV27 and TRBJ1-1; 7 positions match TRBD1. The trim removed 2 bases at V and 4 bases at J, leaving 7 bases unmatched. The CDR3 is 15 residues long. Germline CDR1 and CDR2: MNHEY and SMNVEV (reference sequence). The chain's CDR3 is CASSLQGEGPTEAFF. The CDR3 nucleotides read TGTGCCAGCAGTTTACAGGGGGAAGGGCCCACTGAAGCTTTCTTT.

The chain carries TRBV5-4 and TRBJ2-3; 7 bases match TRBD2. Germline CDR1 SGHNT, CDR2 YYREEE (reference sequence). With V trimmed by 4 bases and J by 2 bases, 7 bases remained unmatched. The CDR3 covers 15 residues. The CDR3 sequence: CASSAREDLTDTQYF. CDR3 sequence (DNA): TGTGCCAGCAGCGCACGGGAGGACCTCACAGATACGCAGTATTTT. The full variable domain, completed using reference TRBV5-4 and TRBJ2-3, is ETGVTQSPTHLIKTRGQQVTLRCSSQSGHNTVSWYQQALGQGPQFIFQYYREEENGRGNFPPRFSGLQFPNYSSELNVNALELDDSALYLCASSAREDLTDTQYFGPGTRLTVL.

This clone appeared a few times. The CDR3 spells CASSLGGRSYEQYF. Written as DNA, the CDR3 is TGTGCCAGCAGTTTGGGGGGACGGTCCTACGAGCAGTACTTC. The chain links TRBV28 to TRBJ2-7; D perhaps matches TRBD2 (6 bases). The CDR3 length is 14 residues. Trimming shortened V by 3 bases and J by 1 base, and 10 bases separated the two germline ends. Germline loops: CDR1 MDHEN, CDR2 SYDVKM.

The chain's CDR3 is CASSWEAQSSYNSPLHF. CDR3 bases: TGCGCCAGCAGCTGGGAGGCCCAAAGCTCCTATAATTCACCCCTCCACTTT. The rearrangement joins TRBV5-1 to TRBJ1-6; D unresolved. Trimming shortened V by 3 bases and J by 0 bases, and 13 bases separated the two germline ends. Germline V CDR1 and CDR2: SGHRS, YFSETQ. The CDR3 runs 17 residues.

This chain joins TRBV2 and TRBJ2-1; D possibly corresponds to TRBD2 (5 bases). Between the trimmed V and J ends, which lost 6 bases and 9 bases, there was a span of 12 bases. Germline V CDR1 and CDR2: SNHLY, FYNNEI. The CDR3 covers 12 residues. The CDR3 DNA reads TGTGCCAGCAGGATAACTAGTACTGAGCAGTTCTTC. Translation gives CASRITSTEQFF.

The genes are TRBV9 and TRBJ2-1; the D gene is possibly TRBD2 (7 bases). The CDR3 consists of 14 residues. Germline V lookup: CDR1 SGDLS, CDR2 YYNGEE. V lost 0 bases and J 8 bases, leaving 12 bases between the germline ends. This CDR3 is CASSVATGGYEQFF. Here the CDR3 DNA reads TGTGCCAGCAGCGTAGCTACGGGGGGCTATGAGCAGTTCTTC.

The chain employs TRBV7-9 and TRBJ1-1; no clear D gene. The CDR3 is 14 amino acids. Trimming pared 1 base from V and 0 bases from J, leaving 6 bases between. Germline CDR1 SEHNR, CDR2 FQNEAQ (reference sequence). CDR3 amino acids: CASSLEPLNTEAFF. CDR3 DNA: TGTGCCAGCAGCTTAGAGCCGTTGAACACTGAAGCTTTCTTT. The full variable domain, in which reference TRBV7-9 and TRBJ1-1 provide the parts outside the CDR3, is DTGVSQNPRHKITKRGQNVTFRCDPISEHNRLYWYRQTLGQGPEFLTYFQNEAQLEKSRLLSDRFSAERPKGSFSTLEIQRTEQGDSAMYLCASSLEPLNTEAFFGQGTRLTVV.

The gene calls are TRBV19 and TRBJ2-1; weak D call: TRBD2 (6 bases). Germline-derived CDR1 and CDR2 are LNHDA and SQIVND (reference sequence). This CDR3 comprises 15 residues. The ends were cut back, 7 bases at V and 1 base at J, with 14 bases in the middle. DNA of the CDR3: TGTGCCAGTACCGCCCGGAGGGGTTCCTACAATGAGCAGTTCTTC. This codes for CASTARRGSYNEQFF.

This clone was counted once. The rearrangement links TRBV19 to TRBJ2-1; 8 bases are shared with TRBD2. The junction had 9 bases not matched to a gene; V was cut back by 8 bases and J by 0 bases. Germline loops: CDR1 LNHDA, CDR2 SQIVND (reference sequence). This CDR3 spans 16 amino acids. For the CDR3, the DNA is TGTGCCAGTGGGAGCGGGGGACGTCTCTCCTACAATGAGCAGTTCTTC. It codes for CASGSGGRLSYNEQFF.

This sequence joins TRBV27 and TRBJ2-5; 11 bases align to TRBD1. The trim removed 6 bases at V and 3 bases at J, leaving 6 bases unmatched. The CDR3 sequence is 15 residues long. The germline CDR1 and CDR2 sequences are MNHEY and SMNVEV (reference sequence). CDR3 DNA sequence: TGTGCCAGCAGCTCCGGGACAGGGGGGAAAGAGACCCAGTACTTC. Protein product: CASSSGTGGKETQYF.

The chain has TRBV9 and TRBJ2-5; D may be TRBD2 (6 bases). This CDR3 spans 16 amino acids. Germline loops: CDR1 SGDLS, CDR2 YYNGEE. V dropped 0 bases and J dropped 0 bases, with 12 bases sitting between them. CDR3 bases: TGTGCCAGCAGCGTAGGTGGAGGGGAGTACCAAGAGACCCAGTACTTC. Its protein is CASSVGGGEYQETQYF.

J is TRBJ2-3 and V is TRBV2, with TRBD2 identical over 13 bases. This CDR3 is 18 amino acids long. The junction had 9 bases not matched to a gene; V was cut back by 6 bases and J by 0 bases. CDR1 SNHLY and CDR2 FYNNEI come from the germline V gene. CDR3 region: CASRDPRTSGGSTDTQYF. The CDR3 DNA reads as TGTGCCAGCAGAGACCCCAGGACTAGCGGGGGCAGCACAGATACGCAGTATTTT.

The genes are TRBV29-1 and TRBJ2-7; 10 bases agree with TRBD2. Looked up from germline, CDR1 is SQVTM and CDR2 is ANQGSEA. V gave up 3 bases and J gave up 6 bases; unmatched junction bases: 11. This CDR3 has 15 amino acids. The CDR3 DNA sequence: TGCAGCGTTGAGGTGGTAGCGGGAGGCCAGGGCGAGCAGTACTTC. Translated: CSVEVVAGGQGEQYF.

For the CDR3, the DNA is TGTGCCAGCTATCGGACAGGGGACTCCTACGAGCAGTACTTC. Translated: CASYRTGDSYEQYF. The rearrangement uses TRBV28 and TRBJ2-7; 9 bases fit TRBD1. There are 14 residues in the CDR3. Germline V gives CDR1 MDHEN, CDR2 SYDVKM. Trimming took 8 bases from V and 0 from J; bases not matched to a gene: 5.

The chain links TRBV27 to TRBJ2-5; weak D call: TRBD1 (6 bases). CDR3 length: 13 amino acids. The V end lost 6 bases, the J end lost 5 bases, and 13 bases lay between the germline ends. CDR1 is MNHEY and CDR2 is SMNVEV in the germline V gene (reference sequence). CDR3 nucleotides: TGTGCCAGCAGCCGGAACAGGGTTGAGACCCAGTACTTC. Translation: CASSRNRVETQYF.

The rearrangement links TRBV9 to TRBJ2-3; D remains ambiguous. V dropped 4 bases and J dropped 0 bases, with 15 bases sitting between them. The CDR3 contains 16 residues. In germline, CDR1 is SGDLS, CDR2 YYNGEE. The CDR3 DNA sequence: TGTGCCAGCAGCCACTCGACTGCAACTAGCACAGATACGCAGTATTTT. This sequence encodes CASSHSTATSTDTQYF.

V is TRBV5-1 and J is TRBJ1-4; D may be TRBD1 (6 bases). Germline V gene data show CDR1 as SGHRS and CDR2 as YFSETQ. The CDR3 has 15 amino acids. The V gene lost 0 bases and the J gene lost 8 bases, with 14 bases spanning the gap. Written as DNA, the CDR3 is TGCGCCAGCAGCTTGGTCGCAGGGGAAGAGGAAAAACTGTTTTTT. Protein sequence: CASSLVAGEEEKLFF.

V is TRBV13 and J is TRBJ1-1, with 9 positions matching TRBD1. Per germline, CDR1 PRHDT and CDR2 FYEKMQ (reference sequence). The J segment lost 1 base and the V segment lost 5 bases, leaving 8 bases of the junction unmatched. The CDR3 extends over 16 amino acids. The DNA for the CDR3 is TGTGCCAGCAGCCCTGGCGGGACAGGGTGGAACACTGAAGCTTTCTTT. Translation: CASSPGGTGWNTEAFF.

V usage is TRBV10-3 and J usage is TRBJ1-2; D might be TRBD1 (6 bases). The CDR3 has 12 amino acids. Germline V gene lookup returns CDR1 ENHRY and CDR2 SYGVKD. V was pared by 4 bases and J by 3 bases, with 6 bases between. The CDR3 reads CAISGTDYGYTF. CDR3 nucleotide sequence: TGTGCCATCAGTGGGACAGACTATGGCTACACCTTC.

The chain links TRBV6-5 to TRBJ2-5, with 10 bases matching TRBD2. Germline-derived CDR1 and CDR2 are MNHEY and SVGAGI. Trimming removed 5 bases from V and 2 bases from J; junction bases left unmatched: 5. The CDR3 loop spans 15 amino acids. CDR3 amino acids: CASSRGLALQETQYF. In DNA form, the CDR3 reads TGTGCCAGCAGTAGGGGACTAGCGCTACAAGAGACCCAGTACTTC.

This sequence joins TRBV30 and TRBJ2-5, with 8 bases that match TRBD2. J was trimmed by 1 base and V by 2 bases; bases with no gene match: 6. The CDR3 extends over 15 amino acids. Germline values: CDR1 GTSNPN, CDR2 SVGIG (reference sequence). The CDR3 coding sequence is TGTGCCTGGAGTTCTGCGGGGGGTCTCCAAGAGACCCAGTACTTC. Encoded protein: CAWSSAGGLQETQYF.

The chain is built from TRBV11-2 and TRBJ2-7; D uncertain. V was pared by 8 bases and J by 0 bases, with 11 bases between. The germline V gene has CDR1 SGHAT and CDR2 FQNNGV. CDR3 size: 13 residues. This CDR3 reads CASHGFNSYEQYF. The DNA for the CDR3 is TGTGCCAGCCACGGTTTTAACTCCTACGAGCAGTACTTC.